The following is a TCR beta chain sequence with its context. Authors' methods: From reference gene primer amplification, estimates of nucleated cell counts were derived. Generated by immunoSEQ multiplex PCR, the TCRdb table keeps only in-frame clones and is missing some. V and J calls and clone size are those listed in that table; D and trimming were worked out from the DNA. The data show about 240,000 clones, approximately 78% seen once. The sample originates from a study of blood T cell repertoires in COVID-19. Study as a whole: Samples taken during acute and convalescent COVID-19 were collected in the United States, Italy and Spain.

The ends lost 5 bases at V and 5 bases at J; junction bases unmatched: 6. From germline, CDR1 is LNHDA and CDR2 SQIVND (reference sequence). The CDR3 is 14 amino acids. The TCR originated in a woman aged 55-69 years with active or convalescent COVID-19. The chain has TRBV19 and TRBJ1-5; TRBD1 aligns across 7 bases. The sequencing sample was made of peripheral blood. CDR3 residues: CASSRQGTDQPQHF. In nucleotides, the CDR3 is TGTGCCAGTAGTCGACAGGGAACGGATCAGCCCCAGCATTTT.